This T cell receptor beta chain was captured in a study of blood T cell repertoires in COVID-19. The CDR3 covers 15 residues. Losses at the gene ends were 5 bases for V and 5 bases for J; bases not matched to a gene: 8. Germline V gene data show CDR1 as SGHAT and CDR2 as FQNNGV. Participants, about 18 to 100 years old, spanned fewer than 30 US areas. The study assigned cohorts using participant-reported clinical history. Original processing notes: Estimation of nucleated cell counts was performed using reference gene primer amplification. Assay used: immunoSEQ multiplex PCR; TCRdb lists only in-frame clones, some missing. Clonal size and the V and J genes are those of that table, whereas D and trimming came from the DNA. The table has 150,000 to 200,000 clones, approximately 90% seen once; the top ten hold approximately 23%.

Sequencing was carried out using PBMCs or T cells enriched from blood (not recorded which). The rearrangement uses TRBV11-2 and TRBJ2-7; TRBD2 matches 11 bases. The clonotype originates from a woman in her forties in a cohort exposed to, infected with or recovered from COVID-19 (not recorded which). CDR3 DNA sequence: TGTGCCAGCAGCGTTCTAGCGGGGGGCGTCGACGAGCAGTACTTC. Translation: CASSVLAGGVDEQYF. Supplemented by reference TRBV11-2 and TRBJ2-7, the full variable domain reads EAGVAQSPRYKIIEKRQSVAFWCNPISGHATLYWYQQILGQGPKLLIQFQNNGVVDDSQLPKDRFSAERLKGVDSTLKIQPAKLEDSAVYLCASSVLAGGVDEQYFGPGTRLTVT.